Described below is a single TCR beta chain sequence and its context. Its antigen is unknown. The sample holds no much larger clone one base away, and base qualities are not on file. The entry originates in a study of siplizumab effects on memory and regulatory T cells (dated by TCRdb to about 2019). For the wider study: The study examined how the anti-CD2 antibody siplizumab affects alloreactive T-cell subsets in allogeneic mixed lymphocyte reactions built from human PBMCs.

Library preparation used the immunoSEQ multiplex PCR assay. Some 1.1 x 10^5 TCR templates per sample were assayed on the deep sequencing platform. Genomic DNA extracted from sorted T cells was used for TCRbeta CDR3 sequencing. The authors' analysis ran thus. The R programming language was used for clonal analysis of the TCRbeta CDR3 data. Alloreactive CD4+ and CD8+ clones were identified by comparing unstimulated samples to CFSE-low samples taken after the reaction. Regulatory or non-regulatory origin was assigned to alloreactive CD4+ clones by matching of sequences to sorted unstimulated Treg and non-Treg repertoires. The immuneACCESS repertoire file appears here via TCRdb, limited to in-frame rearrangements. These files lack a portion of the clones; in checked studies, under half of the deficit traces to unresolved V genes, and the cause of the others is not known. V and J calls and clone size come straight from that table; D and trimming were deduced from the DNA. Across this sample there are about 120,000 clones, with 94% seen only once. Roughly 1.5% of the sample is held by the ten biggest clonotypes.

V was cut back by 2 bases and J by 2 bases, leaving a gap of 7 bases between them. CDR1 and CDR2, per the germline V gene, are SGHNT and YENEEA. The CDR3, from cysteine to phenylalanine, totals 13 residues. Left in the record is the CDR3 DNA by itself, 39 bases read in frame from the first base. Summary of the overall study and its limitations: Greater diversity appeared to be present in unstimulated naive T cells than in memory T cells, and a substantial contribution to the alloresponse seemed to be made by naive cells. No functional confirmation was obtained for the suppressive function of proliferating Tregs from siplizumab cultures. Because sequences below about 10^-5 frequency were poorly captured, only a minor fraction of alloreactive clones could be mapped to unstimulated subsets. The cumulative frequency of alloreactive sequences traceable to unstimulated CD4+ memory T cells was significantly reduced by siplizumab. Roughly 80-97% of proliferating CD4+ or CD8+ clones could not be assigned a naive or memory phenotype. In reactions with siplizumab, an average of roughly 70% of mappable alloreactive CD4+ clones were Treg-derived, compared with 25% to 30% in control reactions.

Sorted unstimulated T cells and proliferating T cells recovered from mixed lymphocyte reactions underwent TCRbeta CDR3 sequencing. Fresh whole blood from 9 to 11 HLA-typed healthy donors was used as the source from which PBMCs were isolated. To map where alloreactive clones came from, CD4+ non-regulatory T cells in the unstimulated state were FACS-sorted. The sequence came from a human donor in good health. The source material was non-Treg CD4+ T cells sorted from blood. Per the publication, the cell subset or site label means: FACS-sorted unstimulated CD4+ non-regulatory T cells. The chain employs TRBV11-3 and TRBJ2-7; no D gene call is confident. The CDR3 reads CASSLLKPYEQYF. The DNA sequence follows: TGTGCCAGCAGCTTACTGAAGCCCTACGAGCAGTACTTC.